The present TCR beta chain was sequenced within a study of beta chain features in type 1 diabetes. Expressed TCRB transcripts were sequenced because the entire RNA isolate underwent reverse transcription. Reads from naive, central memory and regulatory T cell samples averaged about 3.57 million. TCRdb's table, derived via immunoSEQ multiplex PCR, lists solely in-frame clones and lacks some. The data contain hundreds of thousands of clones, around 28% of them singletons. Each donor gave one heparinised blood draw averaging around 120 mL. This clone was counted between two and nine times. Germline CDR1 is SEHNR and CDR2 is FQNEAQ (reference sequence). The length of the CDR3 is 13 residues. Trimming left V 3 bases short and J 7 bases short, with 12 bases between.

This sequence originates from a man aged 18 to 29 in good health. Sequenced sample: naive CD4+ T cells from blood. The chain recombines TRBV7-9 with TRBJ2-5, with D perhaps matching TRBD1 (5 bases). Here the CDR3 DNA reads TGTGCCAGCAGCTTGTGGGGCCGGCGGACCCAGTACTTC. This sequence encodes CASSLWGRRTQYF.